The entry below describes one TCR beta chain. The data belong to a study of blood T cell repertoires in COVID-19. Study overall: There were acute and convalescent COVID-19 samples, and they came from the United States, Italy and Spain.

Produced via immunoSEQ multiplex PCR; TCRdb's table is partial and in-frame only. The sample carries around 310,000 clones, 90% recorded once. Germline CDR1 MNHEY, CDR2 SVGEGT. There are 16 residues in the CDR3. With 0 bases clipped from V and 3 bases from J, the junction kept 4 bases outside the gene matches. Sequencing was performed on peripheral blood. The chain combines TRBV6-2 or TRBV6-3 with TRBJ1-5, with 8 bases that match TRBD1. This receptor was taken from a woman between 40 and 50 years old with COVID-19, enrolled during active disease. The CDR3 coding sequence is TGTGCCAGCAGTTACTCTGGGGACAGGTTCAATCAGCCCCAGCATTTT. Translated, it gives CASSYSGDRFNQPQHF.